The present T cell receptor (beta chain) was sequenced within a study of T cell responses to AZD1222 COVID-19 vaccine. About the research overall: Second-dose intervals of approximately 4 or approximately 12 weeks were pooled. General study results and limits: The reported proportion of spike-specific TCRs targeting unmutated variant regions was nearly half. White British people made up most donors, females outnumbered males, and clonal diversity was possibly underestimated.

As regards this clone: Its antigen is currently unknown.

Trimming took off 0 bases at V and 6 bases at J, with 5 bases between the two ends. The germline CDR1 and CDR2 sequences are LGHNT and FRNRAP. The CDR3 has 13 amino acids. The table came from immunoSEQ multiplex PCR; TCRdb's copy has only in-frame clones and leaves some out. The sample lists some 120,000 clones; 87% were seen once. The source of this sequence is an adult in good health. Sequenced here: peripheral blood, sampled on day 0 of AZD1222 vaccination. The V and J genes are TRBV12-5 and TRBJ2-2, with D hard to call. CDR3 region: CASGLVRAGELFF. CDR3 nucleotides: TGTGCTAGTGGTTTGGTACGGGCCGGGGAGCTGTTTTTT. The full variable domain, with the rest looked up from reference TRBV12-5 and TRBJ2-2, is DARVTQTPRHKVTEMGQEVTMRCQPILGHNTVFWYRQTMMQGLELLAYFRNRAPLDDSGMPKDRFSAEMPDATLATLKIQPSEPRDSAVYFCASGLVRAGELFFGEGSRLTVL.